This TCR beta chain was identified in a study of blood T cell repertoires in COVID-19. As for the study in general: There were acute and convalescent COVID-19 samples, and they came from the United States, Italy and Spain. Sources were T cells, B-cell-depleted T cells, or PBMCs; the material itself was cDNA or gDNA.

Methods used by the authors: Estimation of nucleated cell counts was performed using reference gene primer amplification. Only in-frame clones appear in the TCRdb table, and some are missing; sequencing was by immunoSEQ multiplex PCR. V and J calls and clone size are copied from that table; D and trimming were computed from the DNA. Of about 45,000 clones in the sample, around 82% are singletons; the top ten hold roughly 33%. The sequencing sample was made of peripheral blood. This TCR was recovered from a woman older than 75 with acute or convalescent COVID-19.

The CDR3 is CASSSRMDSYEQYF. The CDR3 region has the DNA TGTGCCAGCAGTTCCCGAATGGACAGCTACGAGCAGTACTTC. The chain combines TRBV27 with TRBJ2-7, with a weak D call TRBD1 (6 bases). CDR3 length: 14 residues. V was cut by 4 bases and J by 3 bases, with 13 bases left in between. The germline gives CDR1 MNHEY, CDR2 SMNVEV (reference sequence).